The present T cell receptor beta chain was sequenced within a study of shared clonotypes between healthy human individuals. Overall study findings and caveats: Large sequencing depth failed to make sorted-subset sequencing complete, rarefaction showed.

Data came from immunoSEQ multiplex PCR; TCRdb stores just in-frame clones and leaves some out. Found here are roughly 2.6 million clones, approximately 90% of them singletons; the top ten hold 0.14%. Note on this clone: Its target is not known.

Donors had no recently reported acute infections or vaccinations and were HIV-negative. Nashville, Tennessee was home to all donors, who were Caucasian adults. V shed 5 bases, J shed 2 bases, and the junction held 9 bases outside the gene matches. This CDR3 is built from 16 residues. Germline assignment: CDR1 SGHAT and CDR2 FQNNGV. The chain uses TRBV11-2 and TRBJ2-3, with TRBD1 matching 8 bases. Sequences were obtained from naive CD4+ T cells sorted from blood. Noted subset: CD45RA+ positively selected. The source of this sequence is a man aged 18 to 30 in good health. The CDR3 sequence: CASSTETGALTDTQYF. The CDR3 DNA reads TGTGCCAGCAGCACAGAGACAGGGGCTCTCACAGATACGCAGTATTTT.